This T cell receptor (beta chain) was observed in a study of blood T cell repertoires in COVID-19. Study as a whole: Spain, Italy and the United States supplied samples that represented acute and convalescent COVID-19. T cells, B-cell-depleted T cells, or PBMCs supplied cDNA or gDNA.

Original handling: Amplification of reference gene primers provided the estimated nucleated cell counts. Assay: immunoSEQ multiplex PCR; the TCRdb copy retains only in-frame clones and omits some. From that table come the V and J calls and clone size; the DNA was used to work out D and trimming. The top ten hold 13% of the sample, which has roughly 200,000 clones, less than 80% seen once. The CDR3 runs to 15 residues. Between the trimmed V and J ends, which lost 0 bases and 5 bases, there was a span of 11 bases. Germline lookup yields CDR1 LGHNA and CDR2 YNFKEQ. The TCR comes from a man over 45 who had recovered from COVID-19. This rearrangement joins TRBV4-2 to TRBJ1-5, with D possibly TRBD1 on 6 matching bases. The sequencing sample was made of peripheral blood. Written as DNA, the CDR3 is TGTGCCAGCAGCCAAGAAGGACAGCAAGATCAGCCCCAGCATTTT. Protein product: CASSQEGQQDQPQHF.